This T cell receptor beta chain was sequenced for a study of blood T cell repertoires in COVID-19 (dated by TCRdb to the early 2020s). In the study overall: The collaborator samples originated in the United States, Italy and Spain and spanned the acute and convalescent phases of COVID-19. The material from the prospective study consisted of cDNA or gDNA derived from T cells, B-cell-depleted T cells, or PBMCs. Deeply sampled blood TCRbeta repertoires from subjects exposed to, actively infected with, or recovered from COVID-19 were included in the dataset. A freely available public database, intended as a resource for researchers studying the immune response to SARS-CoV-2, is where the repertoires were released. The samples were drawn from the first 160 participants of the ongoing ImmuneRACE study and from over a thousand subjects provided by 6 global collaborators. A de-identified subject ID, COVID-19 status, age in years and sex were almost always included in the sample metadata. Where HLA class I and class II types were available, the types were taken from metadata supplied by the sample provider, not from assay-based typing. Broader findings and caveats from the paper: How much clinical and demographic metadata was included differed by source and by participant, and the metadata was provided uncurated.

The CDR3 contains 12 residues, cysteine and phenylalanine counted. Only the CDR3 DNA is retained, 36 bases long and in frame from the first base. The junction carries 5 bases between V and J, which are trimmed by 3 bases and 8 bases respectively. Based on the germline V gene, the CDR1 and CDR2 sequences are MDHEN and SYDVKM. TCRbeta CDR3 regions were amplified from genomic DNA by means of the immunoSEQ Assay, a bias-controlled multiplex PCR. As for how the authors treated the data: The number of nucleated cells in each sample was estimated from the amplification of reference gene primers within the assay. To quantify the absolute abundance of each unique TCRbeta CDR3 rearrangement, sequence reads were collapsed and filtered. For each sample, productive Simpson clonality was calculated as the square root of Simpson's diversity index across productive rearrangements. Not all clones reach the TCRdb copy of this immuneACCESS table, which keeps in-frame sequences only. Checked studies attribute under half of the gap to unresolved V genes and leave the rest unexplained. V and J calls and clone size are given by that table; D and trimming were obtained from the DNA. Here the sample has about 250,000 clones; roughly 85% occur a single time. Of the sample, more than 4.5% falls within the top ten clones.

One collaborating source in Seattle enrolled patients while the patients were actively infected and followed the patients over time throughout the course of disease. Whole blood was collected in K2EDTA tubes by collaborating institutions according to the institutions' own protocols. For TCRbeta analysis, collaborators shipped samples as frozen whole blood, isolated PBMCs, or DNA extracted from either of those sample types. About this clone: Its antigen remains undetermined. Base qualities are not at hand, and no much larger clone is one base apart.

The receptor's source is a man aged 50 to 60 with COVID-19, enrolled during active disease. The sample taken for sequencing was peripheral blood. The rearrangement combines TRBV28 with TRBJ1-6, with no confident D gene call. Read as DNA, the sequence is TGTGCCAGCAGTTTTCGGGATTCACCCCTCCACTTT. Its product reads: CASSFRDSPLHF.